This TCR beta chain derives from a study of blood T cell repertoires in COVID-19. On the study more broadly: COVID-19 samples, acute and convalescent, were from the United States, Italy and Spain. T cells, B-cell-depleted T cells, or PBMCs provided the cDNA or gDNA that served as material.

Original data processing: Amplification from reference gene primers served as the basis for estimated nucleated cell counts. Data came from immunoSEQ multiplex PCR; TCRdb stores just in-frame clones and leaves some out. V, J and clone size are those of that table, while D and trimming were read from the DNA. The sample includes around 250,000 clones, about nine tenths of them seen just once. V lost 2 bases to trimming and J lost 4 bases, with 6 bases between them. This CDR3 spans 13 amino acids. The rearrangement links TRBV12-3 or TRBV12-4 to TRBJ1-5; D gene unclear. Material for sequencing was peripheral blood. The sequence was collected from a woman between 40 and 55 years old who had recovered from COVID-19. As DNA, the CDR3 is TGTGCCAGCAGTTTAAGGGAGAATCAGCCCCAGCATTTT. This translates into CASSLRENQPQHF.